Below, one T cell receptor (beta chain) is given with its context. Its antigen is unknown. CDR1 and CDR2 from the germline V gene are MGHRA and YSYEKL. V was clipped by 1 base and J by 2 bases, with 18 bases between them. The CDR3 has 19 amino acids. The record originates from a study of monozygotic twins with cystic fibrosis. Study results and limitations: The repertoire was suggested to be naive-dominated, clonality median approximately 0.0093. Unrelated CF individuals shared fewer identical clonotypes than monozygotic CF twins. In 13 of 16 pairs, V gene usage was closest to the co-twin's.

TCRdb's table, derived via immunoSEQ multiplex PCR, lists solely in-frame clones and lacks some. The table records more than 25,000 clones, approximately 90% of them present only once. Sequencing used blood. The clonotype was recovered from a girl aged 2 to 10 with cystic fibrosis. The rearrangement links TRBV4-1 to TRBJ1-6, with D possibly TRBD1 on 5 matching bases. For the CDR3, the DNA is TGCGCCAGCAGCCAAGGGGGGTCGTGGCCCCGTGCCTATAATTCACCCCTCCACTTT. Its translation is CASSQGGSWPRAYNSPLHF.